This TCR beta chain was sequenced in a study of Graves' ophthalmopathy and Graves' hyperthyroidism. The CDR3 has 13 residues. Germline V gene lookup returns CDR1 LGHNA and CDR2 YSLEER. In this sample, this clonotype turned up many times. The germline gene is not matched at one end of the junction; a read error may be the cause. The authors amplified TCR beta CDR3 regions from RNA transcripts. First-round RT-PCR used HTBI primers; second-round multiplex PCR followed. TCRdb reanalysed the multiplex PCR reads using MiXCR and keeps one entry per CDR3 protein. This sample has roughly 700,000 distinct CDR3 sequences, with around 40% found just once.

Sample: peripheral blood. The TCR sequence derives from an adult man with Graves' ophthalmopathy. The V gene is TRBV4-3, the J gene TRBJ2-7, with unresolved D. CDR3 residues: CASSQEGSYEQYF. CDR3 nucleotide sequence: TGTGCCAGCAGCCAAGAAGGGTCATACGAGCAGTACTTC.